This T cell receptor (beta chain) was recovered during a study of shared clonotypes between healthy human individuals. The wider study: Donors, aged 18 to 49, were a couple of women and three men.

About this clone itself: What it binds is not known.

Study-level results: A generally larger estimated richness was seen in naive subsets than in memory subsets. Researchers sampled only blood; tissue repertoires likely differ. The low donor count limited represented genetic and exposure-history diversity.

Trimming cost V 1 base and J 7 bases, with 10 bases left between them. The CDR3 covers 14 residues. Germline assignment: CDR1 LNHNV and CDR2 YYDKDF (reference sequence). The method was immunoSEQ multiplex PCR; TCRdb's version includes in-frame clones alone and lacks a portion of them. The sample has around 990,000 clones, about 72% seen once; the top ten hold 0.89%. The receptor was isolated from a man between 18 and 35 years old in good health. Some clones in this sample may be carry-over from other donors' samples. V usage is TRBV15 and J usage is TRBJ2-2; weak D call: TRBD1 (6 bases). Sequencing input: memory CD4+ T cells from PBMCs. Subset noted: CD45RA-negative fraction. The CDR3 nucleotides are TGTGCCACCAGCAGAGGCCGACAGGTCGGGGAGCTGTTTTTT. Translation: CATSRGRQVGELFF.